The 20 T cell receptor beta chains below were found in one sample sequenced in a study of blood T cell repertoires in COVID-19. The assay was immunoSEQ multiplex PCR, and TCRdb's table has in-frame clones only and misses some. The data hold fewer than 450,000 clones, with 90% observed a single time. Sequencing used PBMCs or T cells enriched from blood (not recorded which). Every receptor here comes from a man younger than 35 who had recovered from COVID-19.

The CDR3 bases are TGTGCCAGCAGCAAAGAGGCGGGAGACAGGGGGTGGAGAGGCACAGATACGCAGTATTTT. Translation: CASSKEAGDRGWRGTDTQYF. The V gene is TRBV21-1, the J gene TRBJ2-3; the listed D gene, TRBD1, was not tested against the DNA. TRBV21-1 is recorded as a pseudogene. This CDR3 region has 20 residues.

The chain employs TRBV5-6 and TRBJ1-3; D is unclear. Trimming cost V 0 bases and J 0 bases, with 10 bases left between them. The CDR3 spans 16 residues. Per germline, CDR1 SGHDT and CDR2 YYEEEE. The CDR3 bases are TGTGCCAGCAGCTTGGTGAGGGCGAGCTCTGGAAACACCATATATTTT. Protein: CASSLVRASSGNTIYF.

This sequence joins TRBV19 and TRBJ1-6, with 7 bases identical to TRBD1. Germline CDR1 and CDR2: LNHDA and SQIVND (reference sequence). Trimming cost V 5 bases and J 3 bases; bases outside gene matches: 1. The CDR3 sequence is 14 residues long. CDR3 protein: CASSWDSYNSPLHF. The CDR3 nucleotides read TGTGCCAGTAGTTGGGACAGCTATAATTCACCCCTCCACTTT.

J is TRBJ1-6 and V is TRBV5-1; possible D gene TRBD1, 6 bases. The V and J ends lost 0 bases and 11 bases respectively, with 9 bases between them. CDR3 length equals 13 residues. In germline, CDR1 is SGHRS, CDR2 YFSETQ. The CDR3 sequence is CASSLAQGTPLHF. DNA for the CDR3: TGCGCCAGCAGCTTGGCACAGGGCACACCCCTCCACTTT.

The chain links TRBV19 to TRBJ1-4, with 9 bases lining up with TRBD1. The V and J ends lost 5 bases and 7 bases, in that order; junction bases with no gene match: 2. This CDR3 comprises 13 residues. In germline, CDR1 is LNHDA, CDR2 SQIVND (reference sequence). CDR3 nucleotide sequence: TGTGCCAGTAGTCAGGGACAGGGTGAAAAACTGTTTTTT. The encoded protein is CASSQGQGEKLFF.

V usage is TRBV27 and J usage is TRBJ2-5; a weak D match, TRBD2 (6 bases). The CDR3 runs 14 residues. Germline V gene data show CDR1 as MNHEY and CDR2 as SMNVEV (reference sequence). V dropped 2 bases and J dropped 5 bases, with 12 bases sitting between them. CDR3 sequence (DNA): TGTGCCAGCAGTTTAACCGGGACTTTGGAGACCCAGTACTTC. Its protein product is CASSLTGTLETQYF.

The chain links TRBV19 to TRBJ1-1; TRBD1 is a possible D gene (5 bases). Trimming took 1 base from V and 4 from J, leaving 10 bases between them. The CDR3 has 14 residues. Per the germline V gene, CDR1 is LNHDA and CDR2 is SQIVND (reference sequence). This chain's CDR3 is CASSIGAGGTEAFF. The CDR3 bases are TGTGCCAGTAGTATAGGCGCCGGGGGCACTGAAGCTTTCTTT.

The sample holds one count of this clone. The V call is TRBV25-1, the J call TRBJ2-1; 11 bases agree with TRBD2. CDR1 is MGHDK and CDR2 is SYGVNS in the germline V gene. This CDR3 region has 15 residues. The V gene end was trimmed by 3 bases and the J gene end by 4 bases; junction bases not matched to a gene: 2. The CDR3, as DNA: TGTGCCAGCAGTGAGGGACTAGCGGTATACAATGAGCAGTTCTTC. This sequence encodes CASSEGLAVYNEQFF. Full variable domain (missing parts from reference TRBV25-1 and TRBJ2-1): EADIYQTPRYLVIGTGKKITLECSQTMGHDKMYWYQQDPGMELHLIHYSYGVNSTEKGDLSSESTVSRIRTEHFPLTLESARPSHTSQYLCASSEGLAVYNEQFFGPGTRLTVL.

A few counts support this clone. The chain has TRBV3-1 (or the pseudogene TRBV3-2) and TRBJ2-2, with D possibly matching TRBD2 (6 bases). V lost 0 bases to trimming and J lost 4 bases, with 9 bases between them. Germline values: CDR1 LGHDT, CDR2 YNNKEL (reference sequence). The CDR3 spans 15 residues. The CDR3 loop is CASSQDLGGTGELFF. In DNA, the CDR3 is TGTGCCAGCAGCCAAGATCTGGGGGGCACCGGGGAGCTGTTTTTT.

This rearrangement joins TRBV12-3 or TRBV12-4 to TRBJ1-1; D is perhaps TRBD1 (6 bases). V dropped 6 bases and J dropped 5 bases, with 10 bases sitting between them. The CDR3 is 12 amino acids. The CDR3: CASRIGGTEAFF. For the CDR3, the DNA is TGTGCCAGCAGGATAGGGGGTACTGAAGCTTTCTTT.

The chain joins TRBV27 to TRBJ2-7, with 10 bases that match TRBD2. V was clipped by 2 bases and J by 3 bases; unmatched bases: 1. The germline CDR1 and CDR2 sequences are MNHEY and SMNVEV (reference sequence). The CDR3 spans 14 residues. The CDR3 DNA is TGTGCCAGCAGTTTAACTAGCGGGAACTACGAGCAGTACTTC. This codes for CASSLTSGNYEQYF.

This chain joins TRBV4-1 and TRBJ1-1, with 8 bases fitting TRBD1. V shed 6 bases and J 1 base; nucleotides not matched to a gene: 10. CDR3 length equals 16 residues. CDR1 is MGHRA and CDR2 is YSYEKL in the germline V gene. CDR3: CASRRLEGTGNTEAFF. As DNA, the CDR3 is TGCGCCAGCAGACGTCTGGAGGGGACAGGGAACACTGAAGCTTTCTTT.

The chain combines TRBV19 with TRBJ2-7; possible D gene TRBD2, 6 bases. V dropped 3 bases and J dropped 4 bases, with 16 bases sitting between them. CDR1 and CDR2 from the germline V gene are LNHDA and SQIVND (reference sequence). CDR3 size: 15 residues. The CDR3 here is CASSMFSGREYEQYF. CDR3 DNA: TGTGCCAGTAGTATGTTTAGCGGAAGGGAGTACGAGCAGTACTTC.

This chain links TRBV19 with TRBJ2-7; tentatively, D is TRBD2 (6 bases). Germline V gives CDR1 LNHDA, CDR2 SQIVND (reference sequence). The CDR3 sequence is 14 residues long. V lost 3 bases, J lost 3 bases, and 12 bases lay in between. The CDR3 spells CASSIPRENYEQYF. The CDR3 DNA follows: TGTGCCAGTAGTATTCCCCGGGAGAACTACGAGCAGTACTTC.

V is TRBV6-5 and J is TRBJ1-2; TRBD1 might be the D (6 bases). Germline V lookup: CDR1 MNHEY, CDR2 SVGAGI. The CDR3 has 13 residues. Deletions cut 0 bases from V and 8 bases from J, with 10 bases between. This chain's CDR3 is CASSYSTGRGYTF. CDR3 nucleotides: TGTGCCAGCAGTTACTCCACAGGGCGGGGCTACACCTTC.

This rearrangement joins TRBV7-9 to TRBJ2-1; 7 bases align to TRBD1. The germline V gene has CDR1 SEHNR and CDR2 FQNEAQ (reference sequence). This CDR3 is 14 amino acids long. Germline trimming cut 5 bases from V and 6 bases from J; bases unmatched to any gene: 7. This chain's CDR3 is CASSLPGQSNEQFF. Here the CDR3 DNA reads TGTGCCAGCAGCCTTCCGGGACAGAGCAATGAGCAGTTCTTC.

The chain joins TRBV5-1 to TRBJ1-4, with D possibly matching TRBD1 (6 bases). This CDR3 has 18 residues. Germline values: CDR1 SGHRS, CDR2 YFSETQ. Trimming took off 2 bases at V and 2 bases at J, with 19 bases between the two ends. The CDR3 protein is CASSLGASLQGTNEKLFF. The CDR3 nucleotides are TGCGCCAGCAGCTTAGGGGCCTCTCTACAGGGTACTAATGAAAAACTGTTTTTT.

A remark on this clone: The same CDR3 is also encoded by other DNA sequences in this sample. This chain links TRBV12-3 or TRBV12-4 with TRBJ1-5; D not certain. This CDR3 spans 12 amino acids. The V gene lost 2 bases and the J gene lost 4 bases, with 3 bases spanning the gap. CDR3 sequence: CASSLLNQPQHF. In DNA, the CDR3 is TGTGCCAGCAGTTTATTAAATCAGCCCCAGCATTTT.

This chain connects TRBV7-6 to TRBJ1-4, with TRBD1 as a possible D gene (6 bases). Germline V gene sequence: CDR1 SGHVS, CDR2 FNYEAQ. V was shortened by 5 bases and J by 8 bases, with 15 bases between the two germline ends. CDR3 length equals 14 residues. The chain's CDR3 is CASSPRQVSEKLFF. As DNA, the CDR3 is TGTGCCAGCAGCCCCCGACAGGTGTCGGAAAAACTGTTTTTT.

The chain links TRBV18 to TRBJ2-7; TRBD1 matches at 7 bases. J gave up 0 bases and V 5 bases, and 4 bases lay outside the gene matches. The CDR3 covers 14 residues. Germline assignment: CDR1 KGHSH and CDR2 LQKENI. The CDR3 loop is CASSIGTDSYEQYF. Written as DNA, the CDR3 is TGTGCCAGCTCAATCGGGACAGACTCCTACGAGCAGTACTTC.